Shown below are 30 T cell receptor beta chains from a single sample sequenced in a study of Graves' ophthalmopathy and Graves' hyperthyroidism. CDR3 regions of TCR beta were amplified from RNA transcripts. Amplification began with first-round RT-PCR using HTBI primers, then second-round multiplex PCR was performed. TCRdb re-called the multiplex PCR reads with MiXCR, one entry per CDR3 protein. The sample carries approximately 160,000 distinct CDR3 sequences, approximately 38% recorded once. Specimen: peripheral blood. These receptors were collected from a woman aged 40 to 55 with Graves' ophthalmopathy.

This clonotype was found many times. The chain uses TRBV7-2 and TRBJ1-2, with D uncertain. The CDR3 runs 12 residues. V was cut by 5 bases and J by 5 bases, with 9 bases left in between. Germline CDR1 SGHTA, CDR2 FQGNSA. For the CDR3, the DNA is TGTGCCAGCAGCCCTAGCGGGTATGGCTACACCTTC. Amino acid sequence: CASSPSGYGYTF.

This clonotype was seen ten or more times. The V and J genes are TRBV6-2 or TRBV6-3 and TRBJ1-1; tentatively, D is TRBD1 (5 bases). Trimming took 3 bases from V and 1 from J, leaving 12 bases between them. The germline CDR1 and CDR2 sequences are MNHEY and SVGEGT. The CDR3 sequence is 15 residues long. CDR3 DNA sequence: TGTGCCAGCAGTTATTCCGCAGGGTCGAACACTGAAGCTTTCTTT. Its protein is CASSYSAGSNTEAFF.

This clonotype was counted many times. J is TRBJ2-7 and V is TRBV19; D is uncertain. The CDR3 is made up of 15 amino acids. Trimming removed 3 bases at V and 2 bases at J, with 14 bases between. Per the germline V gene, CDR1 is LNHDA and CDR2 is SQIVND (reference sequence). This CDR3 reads CASSMVYGKTYEQYF. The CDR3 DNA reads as TGTGCCAGTAGTATGGTCTATGGGAAAACCTACGAGCAGTACTTC.

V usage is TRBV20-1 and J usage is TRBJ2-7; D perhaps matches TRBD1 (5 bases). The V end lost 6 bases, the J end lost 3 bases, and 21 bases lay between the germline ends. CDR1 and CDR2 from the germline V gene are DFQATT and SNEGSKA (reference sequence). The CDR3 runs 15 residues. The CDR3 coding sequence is TGCAGTGCCAGTAGGGGCAGAAGTTTGTTCTACGAGCAGTACTTC. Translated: CSASRGRSLFYEQYF.

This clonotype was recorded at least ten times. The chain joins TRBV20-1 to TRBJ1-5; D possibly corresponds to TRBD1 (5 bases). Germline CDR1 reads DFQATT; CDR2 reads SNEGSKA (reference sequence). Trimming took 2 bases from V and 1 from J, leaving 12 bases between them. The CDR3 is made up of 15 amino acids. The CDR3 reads CSARPPGLSNQPQHF. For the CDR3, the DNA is TGCAGTGCTAGACCACCGGGACTGAGCAATCAGCCCCAGCATTTT.

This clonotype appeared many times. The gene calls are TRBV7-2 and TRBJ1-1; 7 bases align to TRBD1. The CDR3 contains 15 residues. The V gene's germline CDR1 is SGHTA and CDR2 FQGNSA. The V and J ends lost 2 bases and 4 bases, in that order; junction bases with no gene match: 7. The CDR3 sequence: CASSLLRGLITEAFF. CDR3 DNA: TGTGCCAGCAGCTTATTGAGGGGGCTTATCACTGAAGCTTTCTTT.

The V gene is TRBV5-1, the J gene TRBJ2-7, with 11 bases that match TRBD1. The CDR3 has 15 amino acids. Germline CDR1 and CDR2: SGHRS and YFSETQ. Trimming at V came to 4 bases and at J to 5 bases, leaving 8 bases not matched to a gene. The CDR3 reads CASSPGTGGFNEQYF. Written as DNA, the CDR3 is TGCGCCAGCAGCCCCGGGACAGGGGGTTTTAACGAGCAGTACTTC.

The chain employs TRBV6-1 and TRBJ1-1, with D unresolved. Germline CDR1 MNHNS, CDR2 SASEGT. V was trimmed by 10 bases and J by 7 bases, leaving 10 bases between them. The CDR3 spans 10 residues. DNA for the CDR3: TGTGCCACCACGACTGATGAAGCTTTCTTT. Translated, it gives CATTTDEAFF.

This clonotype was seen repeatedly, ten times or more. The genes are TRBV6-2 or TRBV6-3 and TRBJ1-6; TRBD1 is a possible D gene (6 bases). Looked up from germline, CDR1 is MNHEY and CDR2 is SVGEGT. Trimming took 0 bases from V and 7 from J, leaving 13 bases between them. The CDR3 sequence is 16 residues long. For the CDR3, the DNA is TGTGCCAGCAGTTACTCGAACCAGGGGCCAAATTCACCCCTCCACTTT. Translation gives CASSYSNQGPNSPLHF.

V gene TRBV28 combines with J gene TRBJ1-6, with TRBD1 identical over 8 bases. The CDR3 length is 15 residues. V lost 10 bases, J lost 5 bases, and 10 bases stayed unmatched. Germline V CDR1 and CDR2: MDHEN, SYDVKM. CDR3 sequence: CAILDRDRDNSPLHF. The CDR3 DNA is TGTGCCATTTTGGACAGGGACAGAGATAATTCACCCCTCCACTTT. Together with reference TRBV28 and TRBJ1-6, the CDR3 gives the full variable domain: DVKVTQSSRYLVKRTGEKVFLECVQDMDHENMFWYRQDPGLGLRLIYFSYDVKMKEKGDIPEGYSVSREKKERFSLILESASTNQTSMYLCAILDRDRDNSPLHFGNGTRLTVT.

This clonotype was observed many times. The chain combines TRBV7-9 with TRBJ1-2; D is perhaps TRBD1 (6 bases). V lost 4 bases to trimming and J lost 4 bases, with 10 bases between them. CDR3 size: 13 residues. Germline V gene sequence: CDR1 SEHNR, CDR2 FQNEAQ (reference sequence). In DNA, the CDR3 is TGTGCCAGCAGCTCCAGGGGAGCCTATGGCTACACCTTC. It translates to CASSSRGAYGYTF.

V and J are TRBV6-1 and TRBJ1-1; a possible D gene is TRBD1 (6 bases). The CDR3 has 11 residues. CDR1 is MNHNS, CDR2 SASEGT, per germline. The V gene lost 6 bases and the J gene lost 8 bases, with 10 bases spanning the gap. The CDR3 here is CASRTTGEAFF. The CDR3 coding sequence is TGTGCCAGCAGAACGACAGGAGAAGCTTTCTTT.

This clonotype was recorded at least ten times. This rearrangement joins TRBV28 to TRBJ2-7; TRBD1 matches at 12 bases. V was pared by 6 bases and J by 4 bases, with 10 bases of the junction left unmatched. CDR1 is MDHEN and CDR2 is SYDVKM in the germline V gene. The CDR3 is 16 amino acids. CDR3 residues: CASSPPGTGGAYEQYF. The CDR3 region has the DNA TGTGCCAGCAGCCCTCCCGGGACAGGGGGCGCGTACGAGCAGTACTTC. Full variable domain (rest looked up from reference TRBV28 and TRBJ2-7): DVKVTQSSRYLVKRTGEKVFLECVQDMDHENMFWYRQDPGLGLRLIYFSYDVKMKEKGDIPEGYSVSREKKERFSLILESASTNQTSMYLCASSPPGTGGAYEQYFGPGTRLTVT.

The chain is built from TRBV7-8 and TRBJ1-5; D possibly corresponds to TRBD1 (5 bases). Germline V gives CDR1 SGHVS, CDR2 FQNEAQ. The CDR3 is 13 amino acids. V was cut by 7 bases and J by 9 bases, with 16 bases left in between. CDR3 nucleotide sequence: TGTGCCAGCACCCGCTCCAGGGATCTGCCCCAGCATTTT. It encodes CASTRSRDLPQHF.

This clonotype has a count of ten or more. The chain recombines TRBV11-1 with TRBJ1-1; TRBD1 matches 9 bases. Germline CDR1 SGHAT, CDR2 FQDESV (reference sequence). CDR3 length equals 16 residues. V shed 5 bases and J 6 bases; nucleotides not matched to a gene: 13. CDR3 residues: CASSHGQGKANPEAFF. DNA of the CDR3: TGTGCCAGCAGCCATGGACAGGGGAAGGCTAACCCTGAAGCTTTCTTT.

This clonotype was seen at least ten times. In nucleotides, the CDR3 is TGTGCCAGCCTAATTCCGGGAGGACGGCAGCAGTACTTC. This sequence encodes CASLIPGGRQQYF. V gene TRBV6-1 combines with J gene TRBJ2-7; 7 bases fit TRBD2. Germline V lookup: CDR1 MNHNS, CDR2 SASEGT. The trim removed 8 bases at V and 8 bases at J, leaving 12 bases unmatched. This CDR3 has 13 residues.

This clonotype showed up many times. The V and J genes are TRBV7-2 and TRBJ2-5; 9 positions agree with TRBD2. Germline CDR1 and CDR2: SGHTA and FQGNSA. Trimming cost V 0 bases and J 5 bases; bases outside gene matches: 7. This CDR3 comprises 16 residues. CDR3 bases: TGTGCCAGCAGCTTAGCCGGGGTAGCGGGAGTTGAGACCCAGTACTTC. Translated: CASSLAGVAGVETQYF.

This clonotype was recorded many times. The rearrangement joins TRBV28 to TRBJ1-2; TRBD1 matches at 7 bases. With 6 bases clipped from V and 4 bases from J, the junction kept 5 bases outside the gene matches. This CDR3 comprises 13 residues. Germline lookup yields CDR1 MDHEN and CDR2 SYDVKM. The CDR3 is CASSDGTAYGYTF. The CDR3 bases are TGTGCCAGCAGCGACGGGACAGCCTATGGCTACACCTTC.

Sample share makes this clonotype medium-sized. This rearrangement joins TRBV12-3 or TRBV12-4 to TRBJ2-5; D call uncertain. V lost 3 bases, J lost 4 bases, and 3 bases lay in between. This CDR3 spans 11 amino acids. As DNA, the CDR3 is TGTGCCAGCAGTTTCGGAGAGACCCAGTACTTC. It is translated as CASSFGETQYF.

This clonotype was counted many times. This CDR3 is CASSSGTGGNGYTF. The DNA for the CDR3 is TGCGCCAGCAGCTCCGGGACAGGGGGAAATGGCTACACCTTC. V is TRBV5-1 and J is TRBJ1-2, with 11 bases that match TRBD1. The germline gives CDR1 SGHRS, CDR2 YFSETQ. The V segment lost 3 bases and the J segment 6 bases; nucleotides outside the gene matches: 4. This CDR3 contains 14 residues.

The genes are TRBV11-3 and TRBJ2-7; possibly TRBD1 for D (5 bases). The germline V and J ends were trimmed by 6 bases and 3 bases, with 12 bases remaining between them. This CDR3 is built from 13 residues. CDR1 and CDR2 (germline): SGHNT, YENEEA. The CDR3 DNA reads TGTGCCAGCAGATACACAGGAGACTACGAGCAGTACTTC. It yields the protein CASRYTGDYEQYF.

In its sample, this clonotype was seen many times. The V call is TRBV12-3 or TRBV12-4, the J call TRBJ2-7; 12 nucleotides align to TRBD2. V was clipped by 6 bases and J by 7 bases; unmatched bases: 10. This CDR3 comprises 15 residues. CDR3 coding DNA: TGTGCCAGCAGCTCTCATCTAGCGGGGGGGAGGGAGCAGTACTTC. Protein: CASSSHLAGGREQYF.

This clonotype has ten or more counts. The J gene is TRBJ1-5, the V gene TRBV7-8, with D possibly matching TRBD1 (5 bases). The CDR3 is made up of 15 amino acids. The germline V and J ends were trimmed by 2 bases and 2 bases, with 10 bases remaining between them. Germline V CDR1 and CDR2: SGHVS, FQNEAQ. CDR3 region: CASSLLQGGNQPQHF. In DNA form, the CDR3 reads TGTGCCAGCAGCTTACTGCAGGGCGGCAATCAGCCCCAGCATTTT.

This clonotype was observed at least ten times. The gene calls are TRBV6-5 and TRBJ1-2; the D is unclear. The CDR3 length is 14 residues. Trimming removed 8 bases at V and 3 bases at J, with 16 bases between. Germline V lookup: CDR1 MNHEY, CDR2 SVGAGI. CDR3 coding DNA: TGTGCCAGCCCCCGGGAACAGAGATACTATGGCTACACCTTC. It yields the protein CASPREQRYYGYTF.

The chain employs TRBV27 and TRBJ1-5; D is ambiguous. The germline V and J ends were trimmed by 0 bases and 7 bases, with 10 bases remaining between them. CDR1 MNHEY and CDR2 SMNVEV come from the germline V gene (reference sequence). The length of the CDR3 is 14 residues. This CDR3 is CASSLSRLQQPQHF. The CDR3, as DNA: TGTGCCAGCAGTTTATCACGTCTTCAGCAGCCCCAGCATTTT.

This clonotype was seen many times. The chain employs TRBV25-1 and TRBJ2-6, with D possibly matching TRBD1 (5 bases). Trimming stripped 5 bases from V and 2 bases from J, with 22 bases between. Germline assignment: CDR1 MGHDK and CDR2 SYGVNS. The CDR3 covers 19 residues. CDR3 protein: CASSTYDRVHVPGANVLTF. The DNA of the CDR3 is TGTGCCAGCAGTACCTACGACAGAGTACATGTTCCTGGGGCCAACGTCCTGACTTTC. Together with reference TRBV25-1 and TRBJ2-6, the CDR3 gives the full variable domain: EADIYQTPRYLVIGTGKKITLECSQTMGHDKMYWYQQDPGMELHLIHYSYGVNSTEKGDLSSESTVSRIRTEHFPLTLESARPSHTSQYLCASSTYDRVHVPGANVLTFGAGSRLTVL.

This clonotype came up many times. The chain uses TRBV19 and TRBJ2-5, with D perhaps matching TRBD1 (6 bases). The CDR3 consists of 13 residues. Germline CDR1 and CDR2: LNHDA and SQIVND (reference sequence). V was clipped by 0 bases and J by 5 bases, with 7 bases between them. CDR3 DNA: TGTGCCAGTAGTATAGAACAGGGCGAGACCCAGTACTTC. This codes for CASSIEQGETQYF.

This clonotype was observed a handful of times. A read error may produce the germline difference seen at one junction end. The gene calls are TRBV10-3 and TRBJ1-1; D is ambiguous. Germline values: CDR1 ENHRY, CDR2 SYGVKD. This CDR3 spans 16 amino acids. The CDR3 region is CATSDPRKSGGTEAFF. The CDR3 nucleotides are TGTGCCACCAGTGATCCCCGGAAATCAGGAGGAACTGAAGCTTTCTTT.

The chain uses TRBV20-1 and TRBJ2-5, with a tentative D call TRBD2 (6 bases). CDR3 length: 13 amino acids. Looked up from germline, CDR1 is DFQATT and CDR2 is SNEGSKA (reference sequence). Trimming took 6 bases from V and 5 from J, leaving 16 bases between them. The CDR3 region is CSAPVRGSETQYF. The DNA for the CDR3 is TGCAGTGCGCCTGTTCGGGGGTCCGAGACCCAGTACTTC.

This CDR3 is CATSRGNGYTF. The CDR3 DNA follows: TGTGCCACCTCTCGGGGGAATGGCTACACCTTC. The V call is TRBV6-1, the J call TRBJ1-2, with D perhaps matching TRBD1 (5 bases). CDR1 is MNHNS, CDR2 SASEGT, per germline. V dropped 10 bases and J dropped 6 bases, with 12 bases sitting between them. The CDR3 has 11 residues.